The text below deals with one T cell receptor beta chain. The data are from a study of shared clonotypes between healthy human individuals. Adult donors, all healthy and HIV-negative, had no recent acute infections or vaccinations. Every subset's genomic DNA went evenly onto several immunoSEQ plates. Sorted-subset replicate PCRs used 200 ng DNA, about 30,000 T cell genomes. Data came from immunoSEQ multiplex PCR; TCRdb stores just in-frame clones and leaves some out. The repertoire has approximately 1,000,000 clones, about 80% of them found once; the top ten carry 0.5% to 0.6%. The source is a man between 18 and 29 years old in good health. Some clones in this sample may be carry-over from other donors' samples. Specimen: memory CD4+ T cells from PBMCs. Documented subset: CD45RA-negative fraction.

Written as DNA, the CDR3 is TGTGCCTGGAGTGCAGGGACTAACACTGAAGCTTTCTTT. Translated, it gives CAWSAGTNTEAFF. This chain links TRBV30 with TRBJ1-1; possibly TRBD1 for D (5 bases). The V and J ends lost 1 base and 2 bases respectively, with 8 bases between them. CDR3 length: 13 residues. The germline V gene has CDR1 GTSNPN and CDR2 SVGIG (reference sequence).